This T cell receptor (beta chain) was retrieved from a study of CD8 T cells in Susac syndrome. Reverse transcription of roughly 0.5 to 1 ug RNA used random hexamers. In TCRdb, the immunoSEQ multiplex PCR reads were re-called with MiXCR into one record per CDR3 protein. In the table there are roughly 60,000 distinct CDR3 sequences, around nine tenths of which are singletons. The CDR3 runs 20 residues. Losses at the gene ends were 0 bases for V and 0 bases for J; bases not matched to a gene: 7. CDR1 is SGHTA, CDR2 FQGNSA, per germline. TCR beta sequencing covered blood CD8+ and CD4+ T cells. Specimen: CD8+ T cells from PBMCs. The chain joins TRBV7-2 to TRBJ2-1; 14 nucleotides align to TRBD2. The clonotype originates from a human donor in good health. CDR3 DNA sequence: TGTGCCAGCAGCTTAGCGTGGACTAGCGGGGGGACAAGCTCCTACAATGAGCAGTTCTTC. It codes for CASSLAWTSGGTSSYNEQFF.